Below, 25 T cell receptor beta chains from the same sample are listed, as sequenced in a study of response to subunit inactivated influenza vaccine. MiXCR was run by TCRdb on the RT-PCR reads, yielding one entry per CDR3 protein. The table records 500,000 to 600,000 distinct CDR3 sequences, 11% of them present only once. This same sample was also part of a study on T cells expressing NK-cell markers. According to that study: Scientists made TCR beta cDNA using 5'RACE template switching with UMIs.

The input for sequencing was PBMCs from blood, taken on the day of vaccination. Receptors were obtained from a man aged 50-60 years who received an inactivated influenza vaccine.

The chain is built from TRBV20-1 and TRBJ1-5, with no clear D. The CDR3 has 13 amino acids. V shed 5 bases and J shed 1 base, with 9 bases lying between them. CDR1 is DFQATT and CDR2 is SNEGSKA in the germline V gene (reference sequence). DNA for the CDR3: TGCAGTGCTGCCCCGGGAAGCAATCAGCCCCAGCATTTT. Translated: CSAAPGSNQPQHF.

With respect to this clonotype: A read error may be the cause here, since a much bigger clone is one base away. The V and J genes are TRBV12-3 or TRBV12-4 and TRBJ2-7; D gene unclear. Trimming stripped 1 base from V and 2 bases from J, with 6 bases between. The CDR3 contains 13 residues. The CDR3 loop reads CASSLGVAYEQYF. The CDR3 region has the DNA TGTGCCAGCAGTTTAGGGGTAGCCTACGAGCAGTACTTC.

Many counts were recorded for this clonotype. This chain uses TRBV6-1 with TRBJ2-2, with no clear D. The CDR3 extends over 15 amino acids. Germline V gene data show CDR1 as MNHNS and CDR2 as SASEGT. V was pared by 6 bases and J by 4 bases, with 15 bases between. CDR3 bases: TGTGCCAGCAGCACGGTAACTCGATTCACCGGGGAGCTGTTTTTT. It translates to CASSTVTRFTGELFF.

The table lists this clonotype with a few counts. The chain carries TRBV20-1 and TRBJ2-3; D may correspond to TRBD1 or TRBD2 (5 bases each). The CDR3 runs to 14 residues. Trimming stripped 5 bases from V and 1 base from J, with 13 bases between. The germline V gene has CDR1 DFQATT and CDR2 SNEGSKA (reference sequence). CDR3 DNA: TGCAGTGCTGGCTTGTTGGGGGGCACAGATACGCAGTATTTT. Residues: CSAGLLGGTDTQYF.

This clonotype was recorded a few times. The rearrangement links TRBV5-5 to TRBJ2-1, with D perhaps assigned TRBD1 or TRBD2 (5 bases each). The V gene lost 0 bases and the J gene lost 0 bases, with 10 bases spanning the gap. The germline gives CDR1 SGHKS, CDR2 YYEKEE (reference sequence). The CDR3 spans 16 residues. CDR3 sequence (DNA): TGTGCCAGCAGCTTGGATCCAGGGAGCTCCTACAATGAGCAGTTCTTC. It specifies CASSLDPGSSYNEQFF.

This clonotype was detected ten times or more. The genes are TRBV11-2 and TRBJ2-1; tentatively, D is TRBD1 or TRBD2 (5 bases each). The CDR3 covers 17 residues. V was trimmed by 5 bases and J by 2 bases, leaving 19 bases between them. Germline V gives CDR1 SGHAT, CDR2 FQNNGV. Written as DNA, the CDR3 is TGTGCCAGCAGCCCTAAAACACGGGACGGCCCCTACAATGAGCAGTTCTTC. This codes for CASSPKTRDGPYNEQFF.

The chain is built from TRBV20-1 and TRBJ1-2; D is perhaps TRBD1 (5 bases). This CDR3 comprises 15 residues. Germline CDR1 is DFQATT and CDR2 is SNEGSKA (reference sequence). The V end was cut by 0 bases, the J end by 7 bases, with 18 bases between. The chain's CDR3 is CSARDRGGLGSGYTF. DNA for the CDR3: TGCAGTGCTAGAGATCGGGGCGGATTAGGGAGTGGCTACACCTTC.

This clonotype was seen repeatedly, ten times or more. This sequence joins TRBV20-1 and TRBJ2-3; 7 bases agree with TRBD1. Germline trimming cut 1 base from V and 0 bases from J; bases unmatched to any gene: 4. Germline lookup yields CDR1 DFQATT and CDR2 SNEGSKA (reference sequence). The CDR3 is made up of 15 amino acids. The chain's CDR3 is CSARAPGGSTDTQYF. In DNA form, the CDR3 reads TGCAGTGCTAGAGCTCCAGGGGGAAGCACAGATACGCAGTATTTT.

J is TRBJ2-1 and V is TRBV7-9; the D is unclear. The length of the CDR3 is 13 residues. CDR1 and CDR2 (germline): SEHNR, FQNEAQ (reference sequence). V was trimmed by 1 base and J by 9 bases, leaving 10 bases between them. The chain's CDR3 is CASSLVISGEQFF. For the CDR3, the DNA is TGTGCCAGCAGCTTAGTTATTAGTGGTGAGCAGTTCTTC.

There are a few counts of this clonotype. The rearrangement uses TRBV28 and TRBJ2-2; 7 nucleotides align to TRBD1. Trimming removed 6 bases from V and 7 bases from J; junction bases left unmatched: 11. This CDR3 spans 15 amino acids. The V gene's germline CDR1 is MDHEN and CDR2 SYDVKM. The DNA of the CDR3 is TGTGCCAGCAGACCCCCGGGACAGTCGGGCGGGGAGCTGTTTTTT. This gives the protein CASRPPGQSGGELFF.

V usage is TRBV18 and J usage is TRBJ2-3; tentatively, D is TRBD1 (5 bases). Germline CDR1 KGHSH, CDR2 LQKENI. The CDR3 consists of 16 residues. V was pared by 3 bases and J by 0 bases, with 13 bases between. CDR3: CASSPLQAPSTDTQYF. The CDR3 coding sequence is TGTGCCAGCTCACCCCTACAGGCACCTAGCACAGATACGCAGTATTTT.

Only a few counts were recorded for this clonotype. The CDR3 DNA reads as TGTGCCAGCAGCGTAGGCATGGGCACTGAAGCTTTCTTT. Translation gives CASSVGMGTEAFF. The J gene is TRBJ1-1, the V gene TRBV9; D is unresolved. Trimming took 0 bases from V and 4 from J, leaving 7 bases between them. Germline CDR1 is SGDLS and CDR2 is YYNGEE. The CDR3 totals 13 residues.

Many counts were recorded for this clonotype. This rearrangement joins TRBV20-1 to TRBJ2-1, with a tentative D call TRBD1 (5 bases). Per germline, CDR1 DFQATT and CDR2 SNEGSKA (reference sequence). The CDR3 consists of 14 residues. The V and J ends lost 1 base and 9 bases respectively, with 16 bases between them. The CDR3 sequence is CSARGTPATGEQFF. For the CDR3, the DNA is TGCAGTGCTAGAGGGACACCCGCTACGGGTGAGCAGTTCTTC.

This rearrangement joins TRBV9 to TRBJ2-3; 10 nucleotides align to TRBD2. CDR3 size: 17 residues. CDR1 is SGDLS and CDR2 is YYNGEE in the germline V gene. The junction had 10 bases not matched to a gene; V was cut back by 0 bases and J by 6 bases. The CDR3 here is CASSVAPVAGGGDTQYF. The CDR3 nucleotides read TGTGCCAGCAGCGTAGCTCCCGTAGCGGGAGGCGGCGATACGCAGTATTTT.

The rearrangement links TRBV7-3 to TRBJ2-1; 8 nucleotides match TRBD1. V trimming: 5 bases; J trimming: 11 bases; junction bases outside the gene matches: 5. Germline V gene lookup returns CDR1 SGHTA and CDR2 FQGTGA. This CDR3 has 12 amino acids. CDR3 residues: CASSLGTGQQFF. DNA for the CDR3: TGTGCCAGCAGCCTCGGGACAGGACAGCAGTTCTTC.

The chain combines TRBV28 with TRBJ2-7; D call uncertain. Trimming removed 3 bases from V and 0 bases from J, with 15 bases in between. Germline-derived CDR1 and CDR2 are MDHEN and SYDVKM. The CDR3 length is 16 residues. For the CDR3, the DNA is TGTGCCAGCAGTTTGATTCTCGCGACAAGCTCCTACGAGCAGTACTTC. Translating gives CASSLILATSSYEQYF.

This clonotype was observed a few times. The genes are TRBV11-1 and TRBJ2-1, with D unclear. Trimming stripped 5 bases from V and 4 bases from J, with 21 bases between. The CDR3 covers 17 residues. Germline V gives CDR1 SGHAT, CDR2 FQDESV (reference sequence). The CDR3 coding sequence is TGTGCCAGCAGCCTACATAGTCTGGTTCACCCTTACAATGAGCAGTTCTTC. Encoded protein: CASSLHSLVHPYNEQFF.

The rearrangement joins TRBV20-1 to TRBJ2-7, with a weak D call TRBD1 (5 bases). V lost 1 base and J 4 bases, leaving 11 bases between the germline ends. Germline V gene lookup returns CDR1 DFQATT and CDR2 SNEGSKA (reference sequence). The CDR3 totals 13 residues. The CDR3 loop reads CSARGVQGYEQYF. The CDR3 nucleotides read TGCAGTGCTAGAGGAGTTCAGGGATACGAGCAGTACTTC.

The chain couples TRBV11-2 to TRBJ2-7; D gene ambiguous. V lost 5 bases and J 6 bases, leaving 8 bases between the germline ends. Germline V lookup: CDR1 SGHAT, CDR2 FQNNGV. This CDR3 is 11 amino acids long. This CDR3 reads CASSVVGEQYF. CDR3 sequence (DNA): TGTGCCAGCAGCGTGGTAGGCGAGCAGTACTTC.

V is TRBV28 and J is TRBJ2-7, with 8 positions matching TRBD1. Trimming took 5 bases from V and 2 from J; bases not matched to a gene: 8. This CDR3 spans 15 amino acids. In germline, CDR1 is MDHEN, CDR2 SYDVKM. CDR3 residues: CASSPDRVFTYEQYF. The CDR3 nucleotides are TGTGCCAGCAGTCCGGACAGGGTGTTCACCTACGAGCAGTACTTC.

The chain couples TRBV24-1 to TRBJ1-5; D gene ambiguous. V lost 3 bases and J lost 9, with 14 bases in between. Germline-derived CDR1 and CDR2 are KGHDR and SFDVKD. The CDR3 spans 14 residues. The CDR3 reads CATSDPRELRPQHF. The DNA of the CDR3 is TGTGCCACCAGTGATCCCCGGGAACTACGGCCCCAGCATTTT.

DNA of the CDR3: TGTGCCAGCAGCTTAGATAGGCCACTTGGATTTCAAATCTCCTACAATGAGCAGTTCTTC. Translated: CASSLDRPLGFQISYNEQFF. The chain employs TRBV11-2 and TRBJ2-1; no clear D gene. V gave up 0 bases and J gave up 0 bases, with 21 bases separating them. The V gene's germline CDR1 is SGHAT and CDR2 FQNNGV. The CDR3 totals 20 residues.

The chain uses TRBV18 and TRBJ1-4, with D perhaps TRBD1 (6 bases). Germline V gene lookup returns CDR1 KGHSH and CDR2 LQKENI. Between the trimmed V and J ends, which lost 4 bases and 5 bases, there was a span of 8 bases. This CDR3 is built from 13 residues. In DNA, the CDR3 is TGTGCCAGCTCACGGGACAAGAATGAAAAACTGTTTTTT. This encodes CASSRDKNEKLFF. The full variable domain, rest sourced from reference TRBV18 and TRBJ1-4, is NAGVMQNPRHLVRRRGQEARLRCSPMKGHSHVYWYRQLPEEGLKFMVYLQKENIIDESGMPKERFSAEFPKEGPSILRIQQVVRGDSAAYFCASSRDKNEKLFFGSGTQLSVL.

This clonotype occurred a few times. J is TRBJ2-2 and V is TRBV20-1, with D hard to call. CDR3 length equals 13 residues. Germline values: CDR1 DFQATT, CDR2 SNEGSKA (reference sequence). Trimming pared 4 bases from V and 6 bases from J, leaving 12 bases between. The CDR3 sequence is CSATPLSPGELFF. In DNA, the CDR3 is TGCAGTGCTACGCCTCTTAGCCCCGGGGAGCTGTTTTTT.

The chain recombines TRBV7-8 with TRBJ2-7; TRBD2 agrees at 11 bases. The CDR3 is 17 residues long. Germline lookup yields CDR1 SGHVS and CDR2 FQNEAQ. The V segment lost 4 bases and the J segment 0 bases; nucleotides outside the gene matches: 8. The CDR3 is CASSSSGLAGFSYEQYF. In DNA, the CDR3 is TGTGCCAGCAGCTCCTCCGGACTAGCGGGCTTCTCCTACGAGCAGTACTTC.